This T cell receptor (beta chain) comes out of a study of Graves' ophthalmopathy and Graves' hyperthyroidism. Trimming took 3 bases from V and 0 from J, leaving 11 bases between them. Germline CDR1 and CDR2: KGHSH and LQKENI. This CDR3 comprises 15 residues. This clonotype was recorded many times. The authors amplified TCR beta CDR3 regions from RNA transcripts. HTBI primers served in a first-round RT-PCR, which a second-round multiplex PCR followed. TCRdb re-called the multiplex PCR reads through MiXCR, storing one row per CDR3 protein. The sample contains under 800,000 distinct CDR3 sequences, 22% of which appear only once.

The sequenced sample consisted of peripheral blood. This sequence originates from a young woman with stable Graves' hyperthyroidism. Some clones in this sample may be carry-over from other donors' samples. The V call is TRBV18, the J call TRBJ1-1; unclear D gene. CDR3 in amino acids: CASSPIDGMNTEAFF. As DNA, the CDR3 is TGTGCCAGCTCACCCATCGACGGTATGAACACTGAAGCTTTCTTT.